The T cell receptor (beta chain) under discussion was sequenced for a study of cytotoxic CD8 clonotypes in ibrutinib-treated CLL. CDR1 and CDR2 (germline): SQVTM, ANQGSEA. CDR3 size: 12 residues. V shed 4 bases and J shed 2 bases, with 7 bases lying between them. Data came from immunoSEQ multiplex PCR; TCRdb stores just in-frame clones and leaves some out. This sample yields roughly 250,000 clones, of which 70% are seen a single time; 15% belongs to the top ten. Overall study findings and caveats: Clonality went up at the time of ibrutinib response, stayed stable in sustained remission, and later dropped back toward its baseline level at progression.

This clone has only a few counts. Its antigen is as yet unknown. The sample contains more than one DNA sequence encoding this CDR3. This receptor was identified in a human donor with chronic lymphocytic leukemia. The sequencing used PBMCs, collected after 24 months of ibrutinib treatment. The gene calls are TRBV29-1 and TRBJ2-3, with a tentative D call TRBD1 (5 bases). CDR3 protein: CSVGQLTDTQYF. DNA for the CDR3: TGCAGCGTTGGACAGCTCACAGATACGCAGTATTTT.